The 22 T cell receptor beta chains listed next were all sequenced from one sample in a study of blood T cells in healthy people across ages. It was with a sample-barcoded 5' primer and a J-beta primer mix that a second PCR of roughly 7 to 12 cycles was run. Each CDR3 protein is one row after TCRdb ran MiXCR on the 5' RACE reads. The sample carries over a million distinct CDR3 sequences, roughly two fifths recorded once. Sequenced input: blood. The receptors derive from a woman younger than 35 in good health.

This sequence joins TRBV6-5 and TRBJ2-7; D unresolved. With 2 bases removed from V and 5 bases from J, the gap between germline ends came to 13 bases. CDR1 is MNHEY, CDR2 SVGAGI, per germline. The CDR3 is 14 residues long. CDR3: CASSYGWLVHEQYF. The CDR3 region has the DNA TGTGCCAGCAGTTACGGTTGGCTAGTCCACGAGCAGTACTTC.

This chain connects TRBV29-1 to TRBJ2-2; D unresolved. Germline CDR1 SQVTM, CDR2 ANQGSEA. The V end was cut by 6 bases, the J end by 5 bases, with 25 bases between. The CDR3 covers 17 residues. The CDR3 coding sequence is TGCAGCGTGTCCCTTGAGGAAGGGTCCTTGGGGACCGGGGAGCTGTTTTTT. Protein product: CSVSLEEGSLGTGELFF.

This chain uses TRBV14 with TRBJ2-2; 8 bases line up with TRBD2. The CDR3 is 16 residues long. V dropped 5 bases and J dropped 0; count of bases not matched to a gene: 5. From germline, CDR1 is SGHDN and CDR2 FVKESK. The DNA for the CDR3 is TGTGCCAGCAGCTTGACGGGAGGGCCGAACACCGGGGAGCTGTTTTTT. Translation: CASSLTGGPNTGELFF. The full variable domain, with the rest looked up from reference TRBV14 and TRBJ2-2, is EAGVTQFPSHSVIEKGQTVTLRCDPISGHDNLYWYRRVMGKEIKFLLHFVKESKQDESGMPNNRFLAERTGGTYSTLKVQPAELEDSGVYFCASSLTGGPNTGELFFGEGSRLTVL.

This sequence joins TRBV10-3 and TRBJ2-1, with TRBD2 matching over 8 bases. Germline loops: CDR1 ENHRY, CDR2 SYGVKD. V dropped 0 bases and J dropped 0; count of bases not matched to a gene: 13. CDR3 length equals 20 residues. The CDR3 region is CAISESIGPKRESSYNEQFF. For the CDR3, the DNA is TGTGCCATCAGTGAGTCGATCGGCCCAAAGCGGGAGAGCTCCTACAATGAGCAGTTCTTC.

The V call is TRBV6-6, the J call TRBJ1-2; maybe TRBD1 (5 bases). The germline V gene encodes CDR1 MNHNY and CDR2 SVGAGI (reference sequence). V was trimmed by 4 bases and J by 2 bases, leaving 14 bases between them. There are 15 residues in the CDR3. The CDR3 here is CASSSPGDDNYGYTF. The CDR3 coding sequence is TGTGCCAGCAGTTCCCCCGGGGACGACAACTATGGCTACACCTTC.

This rearrangement joins TRBV10-3 to TRBJ2-1; unclear D gene. Trimming stripped 11 bases from V and 0 bases from J, with 8 bases between. The CDR3 has 12 residues. CDR1 and CDR2 (germline): ENHRY, SYGVKD. CDR3 region: CALMDSYNEQFF. The DNA of the CDR3 is TGTGCCCTCATGGACTCCTACAATGAGCAGTTCTTC.

V is TRBV12-3 or TRBV12-4 and J is TRBJ2-3; TRBD2 is a possible D gene (6 bases). V lost 11 bases, J lost 2 bases, and 14 bases lay in between. The CDR3 totals 13 residues. For the CDR3, the DNA is TGTGCCCTAAGGAGGGGACTCACAGATACGCAGTATTTT. Protein sequence: CALRRGLTDTQYF.

This clonotype showed up just a few times. V and J are TRBV25-1 and TRBJ2-1, with a possible D match to TRBD1 (5 bases). The germline gives CDR1 MGHDK, CDR2 SYGVNS. Between the trimmed V and J ends, which lost 3 bases and 8 bases, there was a span of 11 bases. The CDR3 length is 13 residues. The CDR3 spells CASSDHRIDEQFF. CDR3 sequence (DNA): TGTGCCAGCAGTGATCACAGGATCGATGAGCAGTTCTTC.

V is TRBV20-1 and J is TRBJ1-2; 9 bases agree with TRBD1. Germline V gene sequence: CDR1 DFQATT, CDR2 SNEGSKA (reference sequence). The CDR3 totals 16 residues. Trimming removed 1 base from V and 1 base from J; junction bases left unmatched: 7. The CDR3 DNA sequence: TGCAGTGCTAGAGGGACAGGGGTATGGGTTAACTATGGCTACACCTTC. Protein: CSARGTGVWVNYGYTF.

The chain links TRBV25-1 to TRBJ2-4; D is perhaps TRBD2 (6 bases). TRBJ2-7 matches the DNA end more closely, so the J call is doubtful. The CDR3 consists of 14 residues. CDR1 is MGHDK, CDR2 SYGVNS, per germline. The DNA for the CDR3 is TGTGCCAGCAGCAAGGCCGGGAGCTCCTACGAGCAGTACTTC. It specifies CASSKAGSSYEQYF.

V and J are TRBV5-1 and TRBJ2-7; possible D gene TRBD2, 5 bases. The ends were cut back, 6 bases at V and 3 bases at J, with 16 bases in the middle. The CDR3 extends over 14 amino acids. CDR1 SGHRS and CDR2 YFSETQ come from the germline V gene. CDR3 nucleotides: TGCGCCAGCACCCTATACTTAGGACTCTACGAGCAGTACTTC. This translates into CASTLYLGLYEQYF.

In this sample, this clonotype turned up a few times. The rearrangement uses TRBV29-1 and TRBJ1-4, with a tentative D call TRBD1 (5 bases). The CDR3 covers 12 residues. The ends were cut back, 7 bases at V and 10 bases at J, with 16 bases in the middle. The V gene's germline CDR1 is SQVTM and CDR2 ANQGSEA. The CDR3 region is CSAVRQGGKLFF. In nucleotides, the CDR3 is TGCAGCGCCGTCAGGCAGGGAGGAAAACTGTTTTTT.

The J gene is TRBJ2-2, the V gene TRBV12-3 or TRBV12-4, with 11 bases fitting TRBD2. The CDR3 has 17 amino acids. V lost 2 bases, J lost 4 bases, and 6 bases stayed unmatched. CDR3 in amino acids: CASSLNSGGASTGELFF. The CDR3 nucleotides read TGTGCCAGCAGTTTAAATAGCGGGGGGGCGAGCACCGGGGAGCTGTTTTTT.

The chain joins TRBV7-6 to TRBJ1-5; D might be TRBD1 (6 bases). V was pared by 2 bases and J by 1 base, with 24 bases between. The CDR3 length is 20 residues. Looked up from germline, CDR1 is SGHVS and CDR2 is FNYEAQ. The CDR3 spells CASSLRGYKGMGISNQPQHF. The CDR3 DNA reads as TGTGCCAGCAGCTTAAGGGGGTACAAAGGGATGGGAATAAGCAATCAGCCCCAGCATTTT.

This clonotype was seen many times. The chain combines TRBV12-3 or TRBV12-4 with TRBJ2-1; TRBD2 agrees at 8 bases. This CDR3 is 14 amino acids long. Trimming cost V 2 bases and J 7 bases; bases outside gene matches: 4. CDR3 protein: CASSLFLAGNEQFF. The CDR3 DNA reads TGTGCCAGCAGTTTATTCCTAGCGGGTAATGAGCAGTTCTTC.

The chain recombines TRBV3-1 with TRBJ1-2; D remains unclear. Per the germline V gene, CDR1 is LGHDT and CDR2 is YNNKEL (reference sequence). V was cut by 3 bases and J by 6 bases, with 5 bases left in between. This CDR3 has 11 residues. As DNA, the CDR3 is TGTGCCAGCAGCCAGGAGAATGGCTACACCTTC. This codes for CASSQENGYTF.

This clonotype was found a few times. The rearrangement links TRBV5-1 to TRBJ1-4; D not certain. Germline lookup yields CDR1 SGHRS and CDR2 YFSETQ. Trimming pared 4 bases from V and 4 bases from J, leaving 14 bases between. This CDR3 is built from 15 residues. The CDR3 here is CASSRRGGNNEKLFF. CDR3 coding DNA: TGCGCCAGCAGCCGAAGAGGTGGGAATAATGAAAAACTGTTTTTT.

This clonotype came up a few times. The chain employs TRBV13 and TRBJ1-2; 7 bases fit TRBD1. From germline, CDR1 is PRHDT and CDR2 FYEKMQ (reference sequence). Trimming removed 1 base from V and 4 bases from J; junction bases left unmatched: 12. The CDR3 covers 17 residues. CDR3 coding DNA: TGTGCCAGCAGCTTAGTTGGCAGGGGGGTTCCGAGCTATGGCTACACCTTC. It translates to CASSLVGRGVPSYGYTF.

In this sample, this clonotype turned up a few times. This sequence joins TRBV19 and TRBJ2-1, with 9 bases fitting TRBD1. Germline lookup yields CDR1 LNHDA and CDR2 SQIVND (reference sequence). The ends lost 5 bases at V and 15 bases at J; junction bases unmatched: 23. The CDR3 sequence is 17 residues long. The CDR3 DNA reads TGTGCCAGTAGTGCGCCCTTCCGGGACAGGGATAACAACGATCGGTTCTTC. It translates to CASSAPFRDRDNNDRFF.

This clonotype appeared a few times. The chain carries TRBV15 and TRBJ2-1, with 14 positions matching TRBD2. Per germline, CDR1 LNHNV and CDR2 YYDKDF (reference sequence). This CDR3 contains 20 residues. Losses at the gene ends were 2 bases for V and 5 bases for J; bases not matched to a gene: 14. In DNA, the CDR3 is TGTGCCACCAGCAGATCGGGACTAGCGGGAGACTATGTGGGGAACAATGAGCAGTTCTTC. This translates into CATSRSGLAGDYVGNNEQFF.

The V and J genes are TRBV9 and TRBJ1-5; D is possibly TRBD1 (5 bases). This CDR3 region has 15 residues. V lost 4 bases and J 7 bases, leaving 18 bases between the germline ends. CDR1 is SGDLS, CDR2 YYNGEE, per germline. The CDR3 sequence: CASSPSPFRGQPQHF. The CDR3, as DNA: TGTGCCAGCAGCCCTTCCCCGTTTCGGGGGCAGCCCCAGCATTTT. Variable domain in full (rest from reference TRBV9 and TRBJ1-5): DSGVTQTPKHLITATGQRVTLRCSPRSGDLSVYWYQQSLDQGLQFLIQYYNGEERAKGNILERFSAQQFPDLHSELNLSSLELGDSALYFCASSPSPFRGQPQHFGDGTRLSIL.

The sample holds one count of this clonotype. CDR3 sequence (DNA): TGTGCCAGCGGGCAAGGATTTCTTACTGAAGCTTTCTTT. This encodes CASGQGFLTEAFF. The chain employs TRBV6-5 and TRBJ1-1; D remains ambiguous. The CDR3 has 13 residues. Germline-derived CDR1 and CDR2 are MNHEY and SVGAGI. V was clipped by 8 bases and J by 5 bases, with 15 bases between them.